What follows is one T cell receptor beta chain and its context. This sample was taken from a study of blood T cell repertoires in COVID-19. This CDR3 spans 15 amino acids. Germline assignment: CDR1 GTSNPN and CDR2 SVGIG (reference sequence). Trimming took 1 base from V and 9 from J, leaving 16 bases between them. In the original analysis: Amplifying reference gene primers gave estimates of nucleated cell counts. The protocol was immunoSEQ multiplex PCR, while the TCRdb copy is restricted to in-frame clones and leaves out a portion. V, J and clone size are taken as reported in that table, and D and trimming were inferred from the DNA itself. The sample lists some 260,000 clones; 65% to 85% were seen once.

This TCR derives from a woman aged 40 to 50 with active or convalescent COVID-19. The genes are TRBV30 and TRBJ1-6; a possible D gene is TRBD1 (5 bases). The material sequenced was peripheral blood. DNA of the CDR3: TGTGCCTGGAGTGGCCAGGGAGGGTATGGTTCACCCCTCCACTTT. Amino acid sequence: CAWSGQGGYGSPLHF.